The source of this T cell receptor (beta chain) is a study of OX40 agonist ivuxolimab in advanced cancers. Germline V CDR1 and CDR2: SGDLS, YYNGEE. The CDR3 loop spans 15 amino acids. J was trimmed by 6 bases and V by 1 base; bases with no gene match: 7. Using immunoSEQ multiplex PCR, the repertoire was profiled, and TCRdb retains in-frame clones only, with some absent. The sample lists fewer than 75,000 clones, 80% to 90% occurring once. V usage is TRBV9 and J usage is TRBJ1-5; 7 nucleotides align to TRBD1. The input for sequencing was CD4+ or CD8+ T cells sorted from blood, taken in a trial of the OX40 agonist ivuxolimab. The TCR was taken from an adult with an advanced solid tumor such as melanoma, head and neck, liver or kidney cancer. For the CDR3, the DNA is TGTGCCAGCAGCGTATGGGACAGCCCCGGTCAGCCCCAGCATTTT. Protein product: CASSVWDSPGQPQHF.